This passage covers 14 T cell receptor beta chains from one sample sequenced in a study of cytomegalovirus exposure and HLA in healthy donors. Use of 60 Vbeta and 13 Jbeta primers characterized the PCR. The table came from immunoSEQ multiplex PCR; TCRdb's copy has only in-frame clones and leaves some out. Of more than 95,000 clones in the sample, around 60% are singletons; the top ten hold 3.2%. The sequencing input was PBMCs. The receptors were sampled from a man aged 60-69 years in good health and CMV-seronegative.

The table lists this clone with a few counts. CDR3 region: CASSLSGTGSQETQYF. DNA of the CDR3: TGTGCCAGCAGTTTGTCCGGGACAGGGTCCCAAGAGACCCAGTACTTC. V usage is TRBV28 and J usage is TRBJ2-5; TRBD1 matches at 9 bases. Germline values: CDR1 MDHEN, CDR2 SYDVKM. The CDR3 contains 16 residues. Losses at the gene ends were 3 bases for V and 1 base for J; bases not matched to a gene: 6.

There are many counts of this clone. V usage is TRBV10-3 and J usage is TRBJ2-1, with a possible D match to TRBD2 (5 bases). V lost 6 bases and J lost 6, with 15 bases in between. The CDR3 has 14 residues. Germline V gene sequence: CDR1 ENHRY, CDR2 SYGVKD. This chain's CDR3 is CAISLAADGNEQFF. The CDR3 region has the DNA TGTGCCATCAGCCTAGCCGCAGACGGCAATGAGCAGTTCTTC.

This clone appeared a few times. The rearrangement joins TRBV10-1 to TRBJ1-6; 10 bases are shared with TRBD1. Germline CDR1 reads WNHNN; CDR2 reads SYGVQD (reference sequence). Unmatched junction bases numbered 2, after V lost 8 bases and J lost 7 bases. This CDR3 has 13 residues. The CDR3, as DNA: TGCGCCAGCTCGGGACAGGGGAATTCACCCCTCCACTTT. Translating it yields CASSGQGNSPLHF.

This clone turned up a few times. This sequence joins TRBV6-1 and TRBJ1-4; 7 bases agree with TRBD1. There are 15 residues in the CDR3. Germline V CDR1 and CDR2: MNHNS, SASEGT. Trimming took 4 bases from V and 2 from J; bases not matched to a gene: 4. The CDR3 here is CASSAQTGTNEKLFF. The CDR3 nucleotides read TGTGCCAGCAGTGCCCAGACAGGGACTAATGAAAAACTGTTTTTT.

J is TRBJ1-2 and V is TRBV5-1; 10 bases are a match to TRBD1. The CDR3 spans 14 residues. CDR1 SGHRS and CDR2 YFSETQ come from the germline V gene. Unmatched junction bases numbered 4, after V lost 4 bases and J lost 4 bases. The CDR3 sequence: CASSDDRGPYGYTF. In nucleotides, the CDR3 is TGCGCCAGCAGCGATGACAGGGGGCCCTATGGCTACACCTTC.

The gene calls are TRBV7-2 and TRBJ2-7; 7 positions match TRBD1. The CDR3 contains 15 residues. V lost 1 base and J lost 2; bases outside the gene matches: 5. Germline CDR1 reads SGHTA; CDR2 reads FQGNSA. CDR3 loop: CASSLGGQLAYEQYF. DNA of the CDR3: TGTGCCAGCAGCTTAGGGGGACAGCTAGCCTACGAGCAGTACTTC. Full variable domain (rest looked up from reference TRBV7-2 and TRBJ2-7): GAGVSQSPSNKVTEKGKDVELRCDPISGHTALYWYRQSLGQGLEFLIYFQGNSAPDKSGLPSDRFSAERTGGSVSTLTIQRTQQEDSAVYLCASSLGGQLAYEQYFGPGTRLTVT.

The chain joins TRBV19 to TRBJ1-2; the match to TRBD1 covers 9 bases. This CDR3 has 18 amino acids. Germline assignment: CDR1 LNHDA and CDR2 SQIVND (reference sequence). V trimming: 0 bases; J trimming: 4 bases; junction bases outside the gene matches: 12. The CDR3 region is CASSIESKRDRDGYGYTF. CDR3 nucleotides: TGTGCCAGTAGTATAGAATCGAAGCGGGACAGGGACGGCTATGGCTACACCTTC.

This clone was picked up a small number of times. This rearrangement joins TRBV6-4 to TRBJ2-1, with 12 positions matching TRBD2. Looked up from germline, CDR1 is MRHNA and CDR2 is SNTAGT. CDR3 length: 15 amino acids. J was trimmed by 6 bases and V by 0 bases; bases with no gene match: 0. The chain's CDR3 is CASSDSTSGSNEQFF. The DNA of the CDR3 is TGTGCCAGCAGTGACTCGACTAGCGGGAGCAATGAGCAGTTCTTC.

The V gene is TRBV7-6, the J gene TRBJ1-3, with 7 bases lining up with TRBD1. The CDR3 length is 16 residues. Per germline, CDR1 SGHVS and CDR2 FNYEAQ. The ends lost 5 bases at V and 7 bases at J; junction bases unmatched: 14. The CDR3 DNA reads as TGTGCCAGCAGCAAAGCCACAGGGGCTCTAGGGAACACCATATATTTT. Its protein product is CASSKATGALGNTIYF.

The rearrangement links TRBV10-3 to TRBJ1-1; no definite D call. V lost 7 bases and J 0 bases, leaving 12 bases between the germline ends. The CDR3 is made up of 14 amino acids. The germline CDR1 and CDR2 sequences are ENHRY and SYGVKD. The CDR3 DNA reads as TGTGCCATCACCCCCGACACCTTGAACACTGAAGCTTTCTTT. This sequence encodes CAITPDTLNTEAFF.

The rearrangement links TRBV28 to TRBJ1-6; D is uncertain. Germline lookup yields CDR1 MDHEN and CDR2 SYDVKM. There are 17 residues in the CDR3. V was cut by 5 bases and J by 9 bases, with 23 bases left in between. The CDR3: CASSTPRPNRGFSPLHF. CDR3 DNA: TGTGCCAGCAGTACACCGAGACCAAACCGCGGGTTTTCACCCCTCCACTTT.

J is TRBJ1-1 and V is TRBV7-9; 8 bases agree with TRBD1. This CDR3 spans 18 amino acids. V was clipped by 4 bases and J by 1 base; unmatched bases: 14. Germline V gene data show CDR1 as SEHNR and CDR2 as FQNEAQ (reference sequence). The CDR3 spells CASSSNLRQGTGNTEAFF. The CDR3 DNA follows: TGTGCCAGCAGCTCAAACCTAAGACAGGGGACGGGGAACACTGAAGCTTTCTTT.

In its sample, this clone was seen once. The V call is TRBV6-5, the J call TRBJ1-1, with D perhaps TRBD1 (6 bases). CDR1 and CDR2 from the germline V gene are MNHEY and SVGAGI. Trimming removed 2 bases at V and 1 base at J, with 8 bases between. CDR3 length: 14 amino acids. This CDR3 reads CASSYEQGNTEAFF. The CDR3 region has the DNA TGTGCCAGCAGTTACGAACAGGGGAACACTGAAGCTTTCTTT.

This clone was counted a few times. The gene calls are TRBV28 and TRBJ1-6; 8 nucleotides align to TRBD1. The V and J ends lost 6 bases and 10 bases, in that order; junction bases with no gene match: 8. The germline V gene encodes CDR1 MDHEN and CDR2 SYDVKM. The CDR3 has 14 residues. For the CDR3, the DNA is TGTGCCAGCAGGTCGACGGACAGGGTCTCACCCCTCCACTTT. It specifies CASRSTDRVSPLHF.